This entry describes one T cell receptor beta chain. The target of this receptor is not known. Base qualities are not at hand, and no much larger clone is one base apart. Genomic DNA was extracted from the FACS-sorted cells, and the TCRbeta chains were sequenced by the commercial immunoSEQ service. In the original analysis: ImmunoSEQ Analyzer software v3.0 and R v3.5.1 were the tools used to analyze the repertoire data. Sequences containing stop codons or out-of-frame rearrangements were removed, so only productive rearrangements were analyzed. Simpson diversity, Shannon entropy, CDR3 length and nucleotide addition metrics were obtained from the sequencing provider. Clonotypes were grouped by frequency into dominant, sub-dominant, low or lowest abundance categories, and clonotypes below 0.1% were left out of most analyses. A CDR3 amino acid clonotype was called public when found in at least two subjects at a cumulative frequency of at least 0.5%. Not all clones reach the TCRdb copy of this immuneACCESS table, which keeps in-frame sequences only. Checked studies attribute under half of the gap to unresolved V genes and leave the rest unexplained. V and J calls plus clone size are reproduced from that table; the DNA served to infer D and trimming. The table for this sample lists around 36,000 clones; approximately 85% of them were counted only once. About 10% of the sample belongs to the ten largest clones.

The time point label of this sample denotes: naive CD8 control sorted from an acute-time-point sample. Enrolled in the Montreal Hepatitis C Cohort (HEPCO) in Canada, the donors were people who inject drugs, and these donors were followed every 3 months. A positive HCV RNA or antibody test that followed a negative test within the previous 24 weeks was the definition used for acute primary HCV infection. Surface staining used CD3, CD8 and CD45RO antibodies, with an aqua fixable dye to exclude dead cells. Fewer than ten spontaneous resolvers, defined by HCV RNA clearance within 24 weeks, were included in the cohort. From thawed, previously cryostored peripheral blood mononuclear cells, CD8+ T cells were purified through negative selection performed by means of the MACS CD8+ T cell Isolation Kit. A BD FACSAria II cell sorter was used for cell sorting. The entry originates in a study of CD8 T cells in acute hepatitis C reinfection (dated by TCRdb to the early 2020s). Broadly, across the study: Both during acute infection and after viral clearance, the study profiled the TCRbeta repertoire of CD8+ T cells that were specific for the HCV NS3-1073 epitope. Several spontaneous resolvers provided paired acute and follow-up samples. General findings and caveats noted by the study authors: CDR3 sequences shared with other epitopes were rarely observed, and exact matching may have been limited by differing sequencing approaches. Because bulk sequencing was performed on the TCRbeta chain only, alphabeta pairing of public clonotypes could not be determined. Diversity in the NS3-1073 specific repertoires was high, and no significant differences in diversity emerged among acute resolver, follow-up resolver and acute chronic samples. Regardless of outcome, thirteen public clonotypes were found, and one public clonotype used V04-02/J02-02. No follow-up repertoires were available for chronically infected subjects, since NS3-1073 specific cells were too rare to be sorted.

The TCR was taken from a woman aged 18-29 years who spontaneously cleared hepatitis C infection. Sequenced material: naive CD8+ T cells from PBMCs. Interpreted using the paper, the cell subset or site label stands for: sorted total naive CD45RO-negative CD8+ T cells.

The DNA sequence reads TGCGCCAGTTCTCACGGTGCCGGGGAGCTGTTTTTT. It codes for CASSHGAGELFF. Recombination linked TRBV10-1 to TRBJ2-2, with no confidently assigned D gene. CDR3 length: 12 amino acids, cysteine to phenylalanine. Solely the CDR3 DNA is kept, with 36 bases framed from the first base. Between the V and J ends, shortened by 9 bases and 6 bases respectively, the junction contains 11 bases. The CDR1 and CDR2 encoded by the germline V gene (reference sequence) are WNHNN and SYGVQD.